Each of the 29 T cell receptor beta chains below was sequenced from the same sample in a study of vaccination and CD4 T cells after COVID-19. These receptors' antigens are unknown. Treatment noted: approximately nine-day PBMC culture with coronavirus spike peptide pools or control peptides (ViraFEST assay). The study sequenced cultured CD4+ T cell DNA using the Oncomine TCR Beta short-read assay. Using its own MiXCR run on the PCR reads, TCRdb lists one record per CDR3 protein. The table records around 21,000 distinct CDR3 sequences, roughly 50% of them present only once. The sequencing input was CD4+ T cells from blood, cultured in vitro. These receptors were collected from a human donor who had recovered from COVID-19.

This sequence joins TRBV20-1 and TRBJ2-5; 10 bases fit TRBD2. Germline V gene sequence: CDR1 DFQATT, CDR2 SNEGSKA (reference sequence). The CDR3 runs to 17 residues. Germline trimming cut 0 bases from V and 0 bases from J; bases unmatched to any gene: 7. This CDR3 is CSARDVGAGGYQETQYF. Written as DNA, the CDR3 is TGCAGTGCTAGAGATGTCGGAGCGGGAGGGTACCAAGAGACCCAGTACTTC.

CDR3 nucleotides: TGTGCCAGCACCCTCCCGTTAATCCCGGGCAGGGAGAAGCAGCCCCAGCATTTT. This encodes CASTLPLIPGREKQPQHF. The chain combines TRBV6-2 or TRBV6-3 with TRBJ1-5, with D tentatively TRBD1 (5 bases). Deletions cut 7 bases from V and 7 bases from J, with 29 bases between. This CDR3 contains 18 residues. The germline gives CDR1 MNHEY, CDR2 SVGEGT.

This CDR3 reads CSARIRGLAGTYEQYF. The CDR3 region has the DNA TGCAGTGCTAGAATCCGAGGACTAGCGGGAACCTACGAGCAGTACTTC. V is TRBV20-1 and J is TRBJ2-7, with 12 bases identical to TRBD2. This CDR3 has 16 amino acids. V lost 2 bases to trimming and J lost 2 bases; unmatched junction nucleotides: 7. Germline V lookup: CDR1 DFQATT, CDR2 SNEGSKA (reference sequence).

The CDR3 nucleotides read TGCAGTGCTAGTTCAGAAAGGGTAGTATACAATGAGCAGTTCTTC. Protein product: CSASSERVVYNEQFF. This sequence joins TRBV20-1 and TRBJ2-1, with D unclear. The CDR3 runs 15 residues. The ends were cut back, 3 bases at V and 4 bases at J, with 16 bases in the middle. Looked up from germline, CDR1 is DFQATT and CDR2 is SNEGSKA (reference sequence).

This chain connects TRBV7-9 to TRBJ2-7; D possibly corresponds to TRBD1 (7 bases). This CDR3 spans 17 amino acids. Trimming cost V 4 bases and J 1 base, with 20 bases left between them. CDR1 is SEHNR, CDR2 FQNEAQ, per germline (reference sequence). The CDR3 loop reads CASSSERQGGLSYEQYF. Here the CDR3 DNA reads TGTGCCAGCAGCTCAGAGAGACAGGGAGGTTTATCCTACGAGCAGTACTTC. Using reference TRBV7-9 and TRBJ2-7 for the parts outside the CDR3, the full variable domain is DTGVSQNPRHKITKRGQNVTFRCDPISEHNRLYWYRQTLGQGPEFLTYFQNEAQLEKSRLLSDRFSAERPKGSFSTLEIQRTEQGDSAMYLCASSSERQGGLSYEQYFGPGTRLTVT.

In this sample, this clonotype turned up a few times. The chain carries TRBV25-1 and TRBJ2-3; the D is unclear. The CDR3 is 17 residues long. Between the trimmed V and J ends, which lost 3 bases and 1 base, there was a span of 17 bases. The germline V gene has CDR1 MGHDK and CDR2 SYGVNS. The DNA for the CDR3 is TGTGCCAGCAGTGATCCGACGGCTGGTGGGGGCACAGATACGCAGTATTTT. Translation: CASSDPTAGGGTDTQYF.

This rearrangement joins TRBV6-5 to TRBJ1-5; D is ambiguous. V was pared by 0 bases and J by 7 bases, with 7 bases between. Germline lookup yields CDR1 MNHEY and CDR2 SVGAGI. CDR3 length: 13 amino acids. For the CDR3, the DNA is TGTGCCAGCAGTTACTCGACTGGACAGCCCCAGCATTTT. It translates to CASSYSTGQPQHF.

V gene TRBV6-1 combines with J gene TRBJ1-4; tentatively, D is TRBD1 (6 bases). The CDR3 totals 12 residues. The ends were cut back, 8 bases at V and 8 bases at J, with 12 bases in the middle. Germline V CDR1 and CDR2: MNHNS, SASEGT. The CDR3 DNA reads TGTGCCAGCTCCCGAGGGGGGGAAAAACTGTTTTTT. It codes for CASSRGGEKLFF.

The chain links TRBV7-2 to TRBJ1-3; 7 bases fit TRBD1. Germline V CDR1 and CDR2: SGHTA, FQGNSA. The V segment lost 5 bases and the J segment 4 bases; nucleotides outside the gene matches: 11. The CDR3 sequence is 16 residues long. CDR3 sequence (DNA): TGTGCCAGCAGCGCGGACACGGGACAGTACGGAAACACCATATATTTT. This codes for CASSADTGQYGNTIYF.

Only a few counts were recorded for this clonotype. This chain links TRBV20-1 with TRBJ2-1; 7 bases line up with TRBD1. This CDR3 region has 14 residues. Unmatched junction bases numbered 8, after V lost 5 bases and J lost 4 bases. Germline CDR1 is DFQATT and CDR2 is SNEGSKA (reference sequence). Written as DNA, the CDR3 is TGCAGTGCTCACCTACCGGGACAGTACAATGAGCAGTTCTTC. Translating it yields CSAHLPGQYNEQFF.

This clonotype was picked up a small number of times. V usage is TRBV7-9 and J usage is TRBJ1-2, with no clear D. From germline, CDR1 is SEHNR and CDR2 FQNEAQ (reference sequence). Trimming took 5 bases from V and 3 from J, leaving 16 bases between them. The CDR3 has 15 amino acids. The CDR3 spells CASSPHLGRDYGYTF. The CDR3 bases are TGTGCCAGCAGCCCCCACTTGGGTAGGGACTATGGCTACACCTTC.

J is TRBJ2-1 and V is TRBV7-9; TRBD2 might be the D (6 bases). This CDR3 comprises 16 residues. In germline, CDR1 is SEHNR, CDR2 FQNEAQ (reference sequence). Trimming removed 6 bases from V and 7 bases from J, with 22 bases in between. CDR3 nucleotide sequence: TGTGCCAGCAGGTTCCTTCCGGGCCCCGGAGGGAATGAGCAGTTCTTC. This sequence encodes CASRFLPGPGGNEQFF. The whole variable domain, remainder taken from reference TRBV7-9 and TRBJ2-1, is DTGVSQNPRHKITKRGQNVTFRCDPISEHNRLYWYRQTLGQGPEFLTYFQNEAQLEKSRLLSDRFSAERPKGSFSTLEIQRTEQGDSAMYLCASRFLPGPGGNEQFFGPGTRLTVL.

The chain links TRBV10-3 to TRBJ1-2; D remains ambiguous. Trimming stripped 4 bases from V and 6 bases from J, with 21 bases between. The CDR3 is 16 residues long. The germline CDR1 and CDR2 sequences are ENHRY and SYGVKD. CDR3 coding DNA: TGTGCCATCAGTGTTGGGGTCTCAATAAAGGGCGATGGCTACACCTTC. Its protein is CAISVGVSIKGDGYTF.

J is TRBJ2-7 and V is TRBV28, with 12 positions matching TRBD2. The CDR3 consists of 14 residues. Germline V gene lookup returns CDR1 MDHEN and CDR2 SYDVKM. The V segment lost 7 bases and the J segment 2 bases; nucleotides outside the gene matches: 3. The CDR3: CASIPSGRAYEQYF. CDR3 sequence (DNA): TGTGCCAGCATTCCTAGCGGGAGGGCCTACGAGCAGTACTTC.

V usage is TRBV20-1 and J usage is TRBJ2-2; D is perhaps TRBD2 (6 bases). Per germline, CDR1 DFQATT and CDR2 SNEGSKA (reference sequence). V lost 1 base, J lost 1 base, and 13 bases lay in between. This CDR3 is built from 16 residues. The CDR3 DNA is TGCAGTGCTAGAGCAGGTGGGGGGAGGAACACCGGGGAGCTGTTTTTT. It specifies CSARAGGGRNTGELFF.

This chain connects TRBV20-1 to TRBJ1-6; 7 nucleotides align to TRBD1. The CDR3 has 15 residues. Germline V gene sequence: CDR1 DFQATT, CDR2 SNEGSKA (reference sequence). V lost 1 base, J lost 2 bases, and 2 bases stayed unmatched. CDR3 loop: CSARGRGAYNSPLHF. CDR3 in DNA: TGCAGTGCTAGAGGCAGGGGGGCCTATAATTCACCCCTCCACTTT.

In this sample, this clonotype turned up a few times. The CDR3: CASSQVGGTVNTEAFF. The CDR3 bases are TGTGCCAGCAGCCAAGTGGGAGGGACGGTCAACACTGAAGCTTTCTTT. The genes are TRBV7-3 and TRBJ1-1, with D possibly TRBD1 on 5 matching bases. The V end lost 5 bases, the J end lost 2 bases, and 18 bases lay between the germline ends. Germline V gives CDR1 SGHTA, CDR2 FQGTGA. The CDR3 sequence is 16 residues long.

V is TRBV7-2 and J is TRBJ1-6; D is perhaps TRBD1 (6 bases). Per germline, CDR1 SGHTA and CDR2 FQGNSA. The CDR3 is 15 amino acids. The V end lost 4 bases, the J end lost 9 bases, and 16 bases lay between the germline ends. CDR3 in amino acids: CASSSDSWVGSPLHF. DNA of the CDR3: TGTGCCAGCAGCTCGGACAGCTGGGTTGGTTCACCCCTCCACTTT.

This CDR3 reads CASSYLSARLNTEAFF. CDR3 nucleotide sequence: TGTGCCAGCAGTTACTTGTCGGCCAGACTGAACACTGAAGCTTTCTTT. The chain is built from TRBV2 and TRBJ1-1, with D hard to call. V was cut by 5 bases and J by 0 bases, with 16 bases left in between. This CDR3 is built from 16 residues. Germline V CDR1 and CDR2: SNHLY, FYNNEI.

This clonotype was observed a few times. The CDR3 region is CATSDPSGSRNNEQFF. For the CDR3, the DNA is TGTGCCACCAGTGATCCTAGCGGGAGTCGCAACAATGAGCAGTTCTTC. The V gene is TRBV24-1, the J gene TRBJ2-1; 10 bases align to TRBD2. The CDR3 length is 16 residues. Germline-derived CDR1 and CDR2 are KGHDR and SFDVKD. J gave up 5 bases and V 3 bases, and 6 bases lay outside the gene matches.

This clonotype showed up just once. The rearrangement links TRBV20-1 to TRBJ2-7, with a weak D call TRBD2 (5 bases). CDR1 is DFQATT, CDR2 SNEGSKA, per germline (reference sequence). This CDR3 spans 14 amino acids. V was clipped by 6 bases and J by 6 bases, with 21 bases between them. The CDR3 region has the DNA TGCAGTGCCCCGCTTTCGCCCGGGGAAGGCGAGCAGTACTTC. It encodes CSAPLSPGEGEQYF.

To note about this clonotype: The junction does not match germline at one end; this may be a read error. This chain uses TRBV6-1 with TRBJ2-7; the D is unclear. The CDR3 is 8 amino acids. Germline loops: CDR1 MNHNS, CDR2 SASEGT. The chain's CDR3 is CASSPLPF. CDR3 DNA sequence: TGTGCCAGCAGCCCTCTCCCCTTC.

CDR3 DNA sequence: TGTGCCAGCACTCCCCCGGACAGGGTGCTCGAGCAGTACTTC. This translates into CASTPPDRVLEQYF. V usage is TRBV21-1 and J usage is TRBJ2-7; the DNA was not used to check the table's D call, TRBD1. TRBV21-1 is a listed pseudogene. The CDR3 contains 14 residues.

The J gene is TRBJ1-1, the V gene TRBV11-2; 8 bases are a match to TRBD1. The CDR3 loop spans 13 amino acids. The J segment lost 4 bases and the V segment lost 4 bases, leaving 2 bases of the junction unmatched. Germline CDR1 reads SGHAT; CDR2 reads FQNNGV. The CDR3 coding sequence is TGTGCCAGCAGCTATACAGGGGGCACTGAAGCTTTCTTT. Translated: CASSYTGGTEAFF.

The chain joins TRBV20-1 to TRBJ1-5; TRBD1 might be the D (5 bases). Germline V gene data show CDR1 as DFQATT and CDR2 as SNEGSKA (reference sequence). V was clipped by 0 bases and J by 6 bases, with 15 bases between them. This CDR3 is 15 amino acids long. The CDR3 loop reads CSARETYRSGQPQHF. The CDR3, as DNA: TGCAGTGCTAGAGAAACGTACAGGTCGGGTCAGCCCCAGCATTTT.

CDR3 sequence: CSAREGMPNTEAFF. The CDR3 DNA reads as TGCAGTGCTAGAGAGGGGATGCCGAACACTGAAGCTTTCTTT. The gene calls are TRBV20-1 and TRBJ1-1; D ambiguous. Per germline, CDR1 DFQATT and CDR2 SNEGSKA (reference sequence). Between the trimmed V and J ends, which lost 0 bases and 1 base, there was a span of 9 bases. The CDR3 loop spans 14 amino acids.

The rearrangement uses TRBV20-1 and TRBJ1-1; tentatively, D is TRBD1 (5 bases). V was cut by 1 base and J by 1 base, with 22 bases left in between. Germline V gives CDR1 DFQATT, CDR2 SNEGSKA (reference sequence). The CDR3 is 18 amino acids. The CDR3 protein is CSARGDGRKGRANTEAFF. The CDR3 DNA is TGCAGTGCTAGAGGGGACGGAAGGAAAGGGCGCGCGAACACTGAAGCTTTCTTT.

This clonotype came up once. This chain joins TRBV19 and TRBJ1-1, with 7 bases lining up with TRBD1. Germline V lookup: CDR1 LNHDA, CDR2 SQIVND (reference sequence). The J segment lost 7 bases and the V segment lost 9 bases, leaving 8 bases of the junction unmatched. The CDR3 consists of 12 residues. CDR3 amino acids: CASQRGQFEAFF. The CDR3 bases are TGTGCCAGCCAAAGGGGGCAGTTTGAAGCTTTCTTT.

The gene calls are TRBV20-1 and TRBJ2-7; D is possibly TRBD1 or TRBD2 (5 bases each). The CDR3 contains 12 residues. Germline assignment: CDR1 DFQATT and CDR2 SNEGSKA (reference sequence). V lost 0 bases and J lost 6, with 9 bases in between. The CDR3 loop is CSARDEGFEQYF. CDR3 bases: TGCAGTGCTAGAGATGAGGGGTTCGAGCAGTACTTC.